The TCR beta chain described here comes from a study of vaccination and CD4 T cells after COVID-19. Trimming cost V 3 bases and J 5 bases, with 8 bases left between them. From germline, CDR1 is LNHDA and CDR2 SQIVND (reference sequence). The CDR3 covers 14 residues. Treatment defined: roughly 11-day PBMC culture with coronavirus spike peptide pools or control peptides (ViraFEST assay). Once peptide pools had expanded antigen-specific T cells, ViraFEST sequenced TCRs. There are a few counts of this clonotype. Antigen unknown. The Oncomine TCR Beta short-read assay was what sequenced the DNA obtained from cultured CD4+ T cells. TCRdb fed the PCR reads into MiXCR, producing one record per CDR3 protein. The repertoire includes about 4,800 distinct CDR3 sequences, around 25% of them detected once, and about 25% sits in the top ten. Overall study results and limits: Early post-infection timepoints were missing, and relatively few convalescent patients were studied.

The sequenced sample was CD4+ T cells from blood, cultured in vitro, obtained after SARS-CoV-2 vaccination. The V call is TRBV19, the J call TRBJ2-6, with D hard to call. The TCR was taken from a human donor who had recovered from COVID-19. CDR3 in DNA: TGTGCCAGTAGTATTGGGTCGAGGGCCAACGTCCTGACTTTC. Protein sequence: CASSIGSRANVLTF. Filled out from reference TRBV19 and TRBJ2-6, the complete variable domain reads DGGITQSPKYLFRKEGQNVTLSCEQNLNHDAMYWYRQDPGQGLRLIYYSQIVNDFQKGDIAEGYSVSREKKESFPLTVTSAQKNPTAFYLCASSIGSRANVLTFGAGSRLTVL.